This TCR beta chain was sequenced in a study of blood T cell repertoires in COVID-19. Overall study context: From the United States, Italy and Spain came samples of acute and convalescent COVID-19. T cells, B-cell-depleted T cells, or PBMCs provided the cDNA or gDNA that served as material.

Authors' analysis steps: Estimated nucleated cell counts came from reference gene primer amplification. The repertoire was sequenced with immunoSEQ multiplex PCR; TCRdb's copy has only in-frame clones and lacks some. Clone size and the V and J calls come from that table; the DNA yielded D and trimming. Of 200,000 to 300,000 clones listed, over 75% are singletons. V gave up 1 base and J gave up 8 bases; unmatched junction bases: 6. In germline, CDR1 is SGHNT, CDR2 YENEEA. The CDR3 spans 16 residues. The sequenced material came from peripheral blood. V and J are TRBV11-3 and TRBJ2-1; the match to TRBD2 covers 12 bases. The receptor was isolated from an elderly woman with acute or convalescent COVID-19. Here the CDR3 reads CASSLAVTSGSHEQFF. CDR3 DNA sequence: TGTGCCAGCAGCTTAGCGGTGACTAGCGGGAGCCATGAGCAGTTCTTC.